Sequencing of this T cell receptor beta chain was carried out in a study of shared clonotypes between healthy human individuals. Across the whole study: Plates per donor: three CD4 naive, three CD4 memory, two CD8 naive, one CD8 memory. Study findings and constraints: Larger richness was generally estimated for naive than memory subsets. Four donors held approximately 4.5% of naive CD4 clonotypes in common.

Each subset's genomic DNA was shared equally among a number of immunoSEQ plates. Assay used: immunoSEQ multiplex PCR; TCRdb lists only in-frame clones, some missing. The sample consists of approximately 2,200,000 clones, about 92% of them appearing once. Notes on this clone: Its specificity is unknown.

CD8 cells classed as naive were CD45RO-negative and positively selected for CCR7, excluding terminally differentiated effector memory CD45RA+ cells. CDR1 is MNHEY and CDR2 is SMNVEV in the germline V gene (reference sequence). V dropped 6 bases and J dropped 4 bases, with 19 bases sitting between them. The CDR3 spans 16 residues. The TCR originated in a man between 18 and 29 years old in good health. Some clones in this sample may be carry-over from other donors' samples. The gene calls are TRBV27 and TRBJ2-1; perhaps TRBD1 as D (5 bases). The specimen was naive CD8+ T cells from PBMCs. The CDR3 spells CASSQSPGSRYNEQFF. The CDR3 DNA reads TGTGCCAGCAGCCAATCCCCAGGGTCTAGGTACAATGAGCAGTTCTTC.